This TCR beta chain stems from a study of T-cell reconstitution after alpha-beta-depleted transplantation in children (dated by TCRdb to about 2016). About the investigation overall: T-cell immune reconstitution after TCRalphabeta/CD19-depleted allogeneic hematopoietic cell transplantation in children was quantitatively tracked in the study by means of TCR repertoire profiling.

This clonotype was counted only a few times. Its antigen has not been determined. No qualities accompany the bases; no much larger clone lies one base away. Libraries were prepared through PCR. The sample was run on an Illumina HiSeq 2500. To normalize quantification of the TCRbeta repertoire, the TCR libraries were built with molecular barcoding that relied on unique molecular identifiers. TCRdb reran the public reads through fastp at Q25 and MiXCR, keeping productive beta chains. Every distinct CDR3 protein forms one entry, paired with its most common genes and DNA. This sample lists 200,000 to 250,000 distinct CDR3 sequences; 8% to 10% were detected once. The biggest ten clones account for around 6.2% of the sample. The TCR sequence derives from a human donor who donated a stem cell graft to a child with acute lymphoblastic leukemia. Sequenced material: PBMCs from the stem cell graft donor, taken from the stem cell graft.

The CDR3 sequence is CASSPRLQGSVLFF. The bases are TGCGCCAGCAGCCCGCGGTTACAGGGGAGTGTGCTGTTTTTT. This chain joins TRBV5-1 to TRBJ2-2, and TRBD1 matches 7 of the central bases. The germline V and J ends show losses of 4 bases and 13 bases respectively, and no gene match explains 13 bases of the junction. CDR1 and CDR2 were assigned from the germline V gene as SGHRS and YFSETQ. The CDR3 runs 14 residues from the cysteine to the phenylalanine. Left in the record is the CDR3 DNA by itself, 42 bases read in frame from the first base. With the rest looked up from the reference TRBV5-1 and TRBJ2-2 genes rather than sequenced, the full variable domain is KAGVTQTPRYLIKTRGQQVTLSCSPISGHRSVSWYQQTPGQGLQFLFEYFSETQRNKGNFPGRFSGRQFSNSRSEMNVSTLELGDSALYLCASSPRLQGSVLFFGEGSRLTVL.